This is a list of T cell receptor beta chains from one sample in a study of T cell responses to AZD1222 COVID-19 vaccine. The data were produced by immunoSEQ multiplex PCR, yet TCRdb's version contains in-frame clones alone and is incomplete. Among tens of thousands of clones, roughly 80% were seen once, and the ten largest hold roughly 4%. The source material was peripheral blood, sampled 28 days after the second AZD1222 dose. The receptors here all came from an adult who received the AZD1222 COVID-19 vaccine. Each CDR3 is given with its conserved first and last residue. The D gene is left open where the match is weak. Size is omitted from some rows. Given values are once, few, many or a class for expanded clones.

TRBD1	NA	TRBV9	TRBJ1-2	CASSVWGGTTGGEPNYGYTF	TGTGCCAGCAGCGTATGGGGCGGAACGACAGGGGGCGAACCCAACTATGGCTACACCTTC
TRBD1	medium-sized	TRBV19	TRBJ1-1	CASSTSPTGVSGAFF	TGTGCCAGTAGTACCTCCCCGACAGGGGTTTCTGGAGCTTTCTTT
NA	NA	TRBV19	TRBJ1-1	CASSIGPLGNTEAFF	TGTGCCAGTAGTATAGGTCCCTTGGGTAACACTGAAGCTTTCTTT
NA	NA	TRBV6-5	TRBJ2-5	CASRRLGGRETQYF	TGTGCCAGCAGACGGCTCGGGGGCCGAGAGACCCAGTACTTC
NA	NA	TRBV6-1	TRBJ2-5	CASSEESGSPRAQYF	TGTGCCAGCAGTGAAGAATCAGGGTCCCCGAGGGCCCAGTACTTC
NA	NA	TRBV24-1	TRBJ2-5	CATSDWGGGTQYF	TGTGCCACCAGTGATTGGGGAGGAGGGACCCAGTACTTC
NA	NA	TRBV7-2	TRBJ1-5	CASSSLPGQGWGNQPQHF	TGTGCCAGCAGCTCCCTGCCCGGCCAGGGATGGGGCAATCAGCCCCAGCATTTT
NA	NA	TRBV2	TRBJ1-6	CASSGAGLTASPLHF	TGTGCCAGCAGCGGGGCGGGACTTACCGCTTCACCCCTCCACTTT
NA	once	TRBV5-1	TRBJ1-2	CASSLEQGNYGYTF	TGCGCCAGCAGCTTGGAACAGGGAAACTATGGCTACACCTTC
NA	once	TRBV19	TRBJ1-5	CASSKGLPDQPQHF	TGTGCCAGTAGTAAGGGCCTCCCAGATCAGCCCCAGCATTTT
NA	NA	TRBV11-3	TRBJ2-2	CASSSTPFGQENTGELFF	TGTGCCAGCAGCTCCACCCCTTTCGGCCAGGAAAACACCGGGGAGCTGTTTTTT
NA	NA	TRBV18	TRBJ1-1	CASSPNPGTEAFF	TGTGCCAGCTCACCGAACCCTGGGACTGAAGCTTTCTTT
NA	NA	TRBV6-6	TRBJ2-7	CASSPSLGEQYF	TGTGCCAGCAGCCCCTCTTTGGGTGAGCAGTACTTC
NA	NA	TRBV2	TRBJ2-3	CASSLDSTDTQYF	TGTGCCAGCAGTCTTGACAGCACAGATACGCAGTATTTT
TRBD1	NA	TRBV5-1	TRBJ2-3	CASSLQGAGDTQYF	TGCGCCAGCAGCTTGCAGGGGGCGGGAGATACGCAGTATTTT
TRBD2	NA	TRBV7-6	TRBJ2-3	CASSILAGGADTQYF	TGTGCCAGCAGCATTTTAGCGGGGGGAGCCGATACGCAGTATTTT
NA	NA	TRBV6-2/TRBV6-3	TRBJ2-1	CASSYNTYNEQFF	TGTGCCAGCAGTTACAATACCTACAATGAGCAGTTCTTC
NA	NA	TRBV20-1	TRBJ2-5	CSAPDLQTQYF	TGCAGTGCTCCGGACCTCCAGACCCAGTACTTC
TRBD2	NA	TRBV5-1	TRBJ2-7	CASSPFLSGGAHEQYF	TGCGCCAGCAGCCCCTTCCTGAGCGGGGGGGCCCATGAGCAGTACTTC
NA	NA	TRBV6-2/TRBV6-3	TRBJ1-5	CASSPVSGIWTTKSQPQHF	TGTGCCAGCAGTCCCGTGTCAGGCATCTGGACAACCAAGAGTCAGCCCCAGCATTTT
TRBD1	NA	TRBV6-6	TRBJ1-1	CASSPFTGGSSGTEAFF	TGTGCCAGCAGTCCCTTCACAGGGGGAAGTTCGGGCACTGAAGCTTTCTTT
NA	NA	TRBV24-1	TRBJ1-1	CATSDSSMPEAFF	TGTGCCACCAGTGATTCGTCAATGCCTGAAGCTTTCTTT
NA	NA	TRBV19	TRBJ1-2	CASSTHWKGGYYGYTF	TGTGCCAGTAGTACCCATTGGAAGGGGGGTTACTATGGCTACACCTTC
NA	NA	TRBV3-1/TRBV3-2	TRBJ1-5	CASSQAGRGSNQPQHF	TGTGCCAGCAGCCAAGCGGGCAGGGGAAGCAATCAGCCCCAGCATTTT
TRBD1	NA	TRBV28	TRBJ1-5	CASSLYGTGRQPQHF	TGTGCCAGCAGTTTATACGGGACAGGACGTCAGCCCCAGCATTTT
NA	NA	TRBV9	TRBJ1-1	CASSPRPAGNTEAFF	TGTGCCAGCAGCCCCCGACCAGCCGGGAACACTGAAGCTTTCTTT
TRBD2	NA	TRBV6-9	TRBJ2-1	CASSYWEGEQFF	TGTGCCAGCAGTTATTGGGAGGGTGAGCAGTTCTTC
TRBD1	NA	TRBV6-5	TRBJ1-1	CASSRQGANTEAFF	TGTGCCAGCAGCAGACAGGGGGCGAACACTGAAGCTTTCTTT
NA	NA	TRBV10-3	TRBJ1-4	CAISESGGEKLFF	TGTGCCATCAGTGAGTCGGGGGGGGAAAAACTGTTTTTT
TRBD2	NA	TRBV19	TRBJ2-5	CASKAGGPLETQYF	TGTGCCAGCAAAGCGGGGGGGCCTTTGGAGACCCAGTACTTC
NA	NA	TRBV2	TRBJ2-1	CASKGSSYNEQFF	TGTGCCAGCAAGGGTAGCTCCTACAATGAGCAGTTCTTC
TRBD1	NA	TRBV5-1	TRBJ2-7	CASSQEPGQFFNEQYF	TGCGCCAGCAGTCAAGAACCGGGACAGTTCTTCAACGAGCAGTACTTC
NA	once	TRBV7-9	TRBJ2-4	CASSLLGENIQYF	TGTGCCAGCAGCTTACTAGGAGAAAACATTCAGTACTTC